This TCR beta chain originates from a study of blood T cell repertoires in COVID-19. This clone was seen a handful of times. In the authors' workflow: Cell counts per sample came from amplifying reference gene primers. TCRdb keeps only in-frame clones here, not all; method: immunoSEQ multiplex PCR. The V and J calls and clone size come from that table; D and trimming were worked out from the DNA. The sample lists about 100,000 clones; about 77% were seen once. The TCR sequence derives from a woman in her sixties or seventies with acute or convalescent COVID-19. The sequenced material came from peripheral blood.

CDR3 loop: CASSQSSGYEQYV. In DNA form, the CDR3 reads TGCGCCAGCAGCCAATCGAGCGGATACGAGCAGTACGTC. The genes are TRBV5-1 and TRBJ2-7; perhaps TRBD2 as D (5 bases). The V and J ends lost 4 bases and 4 bases respectively, with 12 bases between them. Germline CDR1 and CDR2: SGHRS and YFSETQ. This CDR3 is 13 amino acids long.